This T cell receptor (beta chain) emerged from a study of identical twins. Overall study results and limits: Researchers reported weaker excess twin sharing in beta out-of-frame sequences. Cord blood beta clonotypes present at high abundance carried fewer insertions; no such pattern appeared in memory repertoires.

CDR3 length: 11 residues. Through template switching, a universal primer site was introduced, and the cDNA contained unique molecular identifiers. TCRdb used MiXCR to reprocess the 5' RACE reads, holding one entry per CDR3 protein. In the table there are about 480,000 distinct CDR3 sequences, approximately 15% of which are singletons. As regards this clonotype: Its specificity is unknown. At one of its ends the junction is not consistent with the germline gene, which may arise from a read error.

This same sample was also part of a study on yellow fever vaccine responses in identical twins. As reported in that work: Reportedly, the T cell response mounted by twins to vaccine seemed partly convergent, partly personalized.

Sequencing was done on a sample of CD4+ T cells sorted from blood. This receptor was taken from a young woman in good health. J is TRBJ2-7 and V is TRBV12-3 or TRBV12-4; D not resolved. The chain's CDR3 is CASSIAYEQYF. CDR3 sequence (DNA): TGTGCCAGCAGTATAGCCTACGAGCAGTACTTC.